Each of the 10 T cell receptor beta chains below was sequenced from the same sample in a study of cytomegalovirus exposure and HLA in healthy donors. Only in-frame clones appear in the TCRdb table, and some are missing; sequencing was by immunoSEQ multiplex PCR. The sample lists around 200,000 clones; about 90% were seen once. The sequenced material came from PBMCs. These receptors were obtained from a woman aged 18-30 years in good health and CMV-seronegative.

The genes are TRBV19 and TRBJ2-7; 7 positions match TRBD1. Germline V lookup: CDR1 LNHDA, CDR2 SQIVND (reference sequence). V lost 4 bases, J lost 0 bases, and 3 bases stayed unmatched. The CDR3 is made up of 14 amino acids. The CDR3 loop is CASSKGQYSYEQYF. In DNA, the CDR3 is TGTGCCAGTAGTAAGGGACAGTACTCCTACGAGCAGTACTTC. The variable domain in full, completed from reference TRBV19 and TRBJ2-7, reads DGGITQSPKYLFRKEGQNVTLSCEQNLNHDAMYWYRQDPGQGLRLIYYSQIVNDFQKGDIAEGYSVSREKKESFPLTVTSAQKNPTAFYLCASSKGQYSYEQYFGPGTRLTVT.

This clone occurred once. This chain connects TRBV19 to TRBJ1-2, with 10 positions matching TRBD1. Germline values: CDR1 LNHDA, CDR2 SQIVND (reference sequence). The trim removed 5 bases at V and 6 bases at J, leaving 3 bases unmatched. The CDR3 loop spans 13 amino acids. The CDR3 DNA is TGTGCCAGTAGTGTTGGGACAGGGGATGGCTACACCTTC. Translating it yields CASSVGTGDGYTF.

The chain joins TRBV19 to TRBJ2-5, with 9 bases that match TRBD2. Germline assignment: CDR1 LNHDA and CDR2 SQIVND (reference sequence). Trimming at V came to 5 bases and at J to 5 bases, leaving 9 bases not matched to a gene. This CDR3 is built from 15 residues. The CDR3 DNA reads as TGTGCCAGTAGTGACGGGACTAGCTGGTTTGAGACCCAGTACTTC. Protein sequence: CASSDGTSWFETQYF.

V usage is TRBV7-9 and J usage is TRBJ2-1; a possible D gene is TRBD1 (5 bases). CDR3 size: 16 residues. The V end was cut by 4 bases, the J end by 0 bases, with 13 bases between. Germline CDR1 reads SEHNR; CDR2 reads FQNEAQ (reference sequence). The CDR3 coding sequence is TGTGCCAGCAGCTCCCCAAGGGGTAGCTCCTACAATGAGCAGTTCTTC. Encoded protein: CASSSPRGSSYNEQFF.

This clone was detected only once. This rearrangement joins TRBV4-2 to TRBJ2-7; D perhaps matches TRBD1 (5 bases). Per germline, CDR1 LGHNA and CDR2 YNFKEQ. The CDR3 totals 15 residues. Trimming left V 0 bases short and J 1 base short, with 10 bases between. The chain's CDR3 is CASSQEIDRSYEQYF. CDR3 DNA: TGTGCCAGCAGCCAAGAAATTGACAGATCCTACGAGCAGTACTTC.

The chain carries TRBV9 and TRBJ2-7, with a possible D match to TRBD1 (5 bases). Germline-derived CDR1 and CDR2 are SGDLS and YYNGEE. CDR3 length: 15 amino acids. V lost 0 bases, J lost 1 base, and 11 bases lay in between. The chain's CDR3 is CASSVAATASYEQYF. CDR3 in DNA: TGTGCCAGCAGCGTAGCTGCGACAGCGTCCTACGAGCAGTACTTC.

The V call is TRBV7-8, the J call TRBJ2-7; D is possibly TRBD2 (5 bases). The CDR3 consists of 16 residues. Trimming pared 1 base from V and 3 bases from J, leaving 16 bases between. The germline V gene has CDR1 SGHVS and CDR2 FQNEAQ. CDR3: CASSLGRTYTDYEQYF. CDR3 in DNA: TGTGCCAGCAGCTTAGGCCGGACTTATACTGACTACGAGCAGTACTTC.

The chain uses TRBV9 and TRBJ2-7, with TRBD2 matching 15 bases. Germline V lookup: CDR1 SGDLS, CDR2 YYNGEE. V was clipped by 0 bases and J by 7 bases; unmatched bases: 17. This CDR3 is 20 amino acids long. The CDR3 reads CASSVETGTSGRLRGGEQYF. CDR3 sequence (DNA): TGTGCCAGCAGCGTAGAAACCGGGACTAGCGGGAGGCTCCGAGGTGGGGAGCAGTACTTC.

CDR3 protein: CASSQALLETQYF. The CDR3 DNA reads TGCGCCAGCAGCCAAGCCCTACTGGAGACCCAGTACTTC. The genes are TRBV4-1 and TRBJ2-5, with D unclear. Trimming took 1 base from V and 5 from J, leaving 8 bases between them. Looked up from germline, CDR1 is MGHRA and CDR2 is YSYEKL. CDR3 size: 13 residues.

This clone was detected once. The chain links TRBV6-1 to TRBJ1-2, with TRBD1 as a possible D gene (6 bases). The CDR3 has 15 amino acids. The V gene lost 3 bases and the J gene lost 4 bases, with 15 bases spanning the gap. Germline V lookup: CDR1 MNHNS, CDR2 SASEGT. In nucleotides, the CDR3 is TGTGCCAGCAGTGACCAGGGGACCCAGATCTATGGCTACACCTTC. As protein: CASSDQGTQIYGYTF.